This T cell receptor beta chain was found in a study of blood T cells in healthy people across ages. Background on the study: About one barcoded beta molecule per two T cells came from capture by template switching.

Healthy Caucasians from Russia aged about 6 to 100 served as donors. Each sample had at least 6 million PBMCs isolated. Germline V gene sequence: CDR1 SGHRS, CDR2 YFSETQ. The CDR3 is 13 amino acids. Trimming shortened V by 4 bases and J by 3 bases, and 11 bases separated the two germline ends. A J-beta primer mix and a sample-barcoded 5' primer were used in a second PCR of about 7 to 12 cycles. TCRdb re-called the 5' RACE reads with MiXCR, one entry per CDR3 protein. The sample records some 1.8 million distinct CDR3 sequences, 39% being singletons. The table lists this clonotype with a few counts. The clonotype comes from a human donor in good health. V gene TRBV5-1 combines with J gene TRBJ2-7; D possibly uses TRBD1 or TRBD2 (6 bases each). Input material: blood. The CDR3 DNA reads TGCGCCAGCAGCAAAGGGGGGATCTACGAGCAGTACTTC. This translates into CASSKGGIYEQYF.